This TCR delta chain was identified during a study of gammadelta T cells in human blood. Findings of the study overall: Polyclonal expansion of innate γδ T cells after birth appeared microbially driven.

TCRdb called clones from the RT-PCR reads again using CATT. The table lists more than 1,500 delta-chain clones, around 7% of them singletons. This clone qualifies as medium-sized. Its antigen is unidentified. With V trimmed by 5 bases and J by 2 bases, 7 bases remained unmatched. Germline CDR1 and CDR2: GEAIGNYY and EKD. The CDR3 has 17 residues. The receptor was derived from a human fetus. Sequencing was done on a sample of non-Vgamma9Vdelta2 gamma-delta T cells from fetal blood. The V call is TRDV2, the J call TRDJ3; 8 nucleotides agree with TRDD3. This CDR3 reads CACVSSGGPWDTRQMFF. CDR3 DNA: TGTGCCTGTGTTTCCTCTGGGGGACCCTGGGACACCCGACAGATGTTTTTC.